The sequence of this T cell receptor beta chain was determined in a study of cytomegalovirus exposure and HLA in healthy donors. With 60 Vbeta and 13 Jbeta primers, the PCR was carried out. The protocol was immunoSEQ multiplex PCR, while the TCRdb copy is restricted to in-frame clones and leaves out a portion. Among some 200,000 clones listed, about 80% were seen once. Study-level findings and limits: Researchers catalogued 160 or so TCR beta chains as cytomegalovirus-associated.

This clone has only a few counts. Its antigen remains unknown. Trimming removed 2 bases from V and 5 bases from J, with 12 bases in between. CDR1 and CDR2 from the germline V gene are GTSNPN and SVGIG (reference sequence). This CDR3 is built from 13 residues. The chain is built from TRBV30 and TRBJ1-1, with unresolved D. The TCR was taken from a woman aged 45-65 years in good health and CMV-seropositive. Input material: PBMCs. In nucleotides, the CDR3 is TGTGCCTGGAGTCAACTTAGTGAGACTGAAGCTTTCTTT. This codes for CAWSQLSETEAFF. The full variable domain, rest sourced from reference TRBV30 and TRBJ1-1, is SQTIHQWPATLVQPVGSPLSLECTVEGTSNPNLYWYRQAAGRGLQLLFYSVGIGQISSEVPQNLSASRPQDRQFILSSKKLLLSDSGFYLCAWSQLSETEAFFGQGTRLTVV.